These 5 T cell receptor beta chains came from one sample sequenced in a study of CD8 T cells in Susac syndrome. The RNA input was roughly 0.45 to 1 ug, and it was reverse transcribed with random hexamers. TCRdb redid the calling of the immunoSEQ multiplex PCR reads with MiXCR, one entry per CDR3 protein. The sample carries about 140,000 distinct CDR3 sequences, around 94% recorded once. Specimen: CD8+ T cells from PBMCs. Receptor source: a human donor in good health.

The gene calls are TRBV29-1 and TRBJ2-2, with TRBD1 identical over 8 bases. Germline trimming cut 1 base from V and 1 base from J; bases unmatched to any gene: 5. CDR1 and CDR2 from the germline V gene are SQVTM and ANQGSEA. This CDR3 region has 16 residues. The CDR3 reads CSVEGWGTGNTGELFF. CDR3 nucleotides: TGCAGCGTTGAAGGTTGGGGGACAGGGAACACCGGGGAGCTGTTTTTT.

J is TRBJ2-1 and V is TRBV13, with TRBD2 identical over 13 bases. Germline-derived CDR1 and CDR2 are PRHDT and FYEKMQ (reference sequence). The CDR3 length is 16 residues. The V segment lost 3 bases and the J segment 10 bases; nucleotides outside the gene matches: 9. Here the CDR3 reads CASSFRLAGGSGEQFF. The CDR3 DNA reads TGTGCCAGCAGCTTTCGACTAGCGGGAGGTTCGGGAGAGCAGTTCTTC. The full variable domain, rest sourced from reference TRBV13 and TRBJ2-1, is AAGVIQSPRHLIKEKRETATLKCYPIPRHDTVYWYQQGPGQDPQFLISFYEKMQSDKGSIPDRFSAQQFSDYHSELNMSSLELGDSALYFCASSFRLAGGSGEQFFGPGTRLTVL.

The V call is TRBV29-1, the J call TRBJ2-5; D may correspond to TRBD1 or TRBD2 (5 bases each). CDR1 is SQVTM and CDR2 is ANQGSEA in the germline V gene. Deletions cut 3 bases from V and 0 bases from J, with 5 bases between. The CDR3 extends over 12 amino acids. The DNA of the CDR3 is TGCAGCGTTGAGGGGGACCAAGAGACCCAGTACTTC. Amino acids: CSVEGDQETQYF.

V and J are TRBV4-1 and TRBJ2-1, with D uncertain. The CDR3 consists of 15 residues. Per the germline V gene, CDR1 is MGHRA and CDR2 is YSYEKL. The germline V and J ends were trimmed by 4 bases and 2 bases, with 12 bases remaining between them. CDR3 in amino acids: CASSPPGSPYNEQFF. DNA of the CDR3: TGCGCCAGCAGCCCGCCCGGAAGTCCCTACAATGAGCAGTTCTTC.

The chain recombines TRBV12-3 or TRBV12-4 with TRBJ2-7; 8 bases agree with TRBD1. With V trimmed by 3 bases and J by 6 bases, 4 bases remained unmatched. There are 13 residues in the CDR3. CDR3 sequence (DNA): TGTGCCAGCAGTTTGACAGGGGCCGGCGAGCAGTACTTC. This codes for CASSLTGAGEQYF.